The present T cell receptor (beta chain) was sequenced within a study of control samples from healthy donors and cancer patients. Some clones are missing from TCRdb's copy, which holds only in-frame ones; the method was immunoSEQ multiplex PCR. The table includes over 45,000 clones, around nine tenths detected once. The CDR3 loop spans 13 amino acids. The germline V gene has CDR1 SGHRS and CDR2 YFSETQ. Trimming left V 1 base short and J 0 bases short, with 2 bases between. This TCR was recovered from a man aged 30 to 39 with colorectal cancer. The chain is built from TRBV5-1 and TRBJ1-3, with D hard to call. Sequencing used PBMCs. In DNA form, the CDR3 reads TGCGCCAGCAGCTTGACCTCTGGAAACACCATATATTTT. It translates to CASSLTSGNTIYF.